These 24 T cell receptor beta chains came from one sample sequenced in a study of blood T cell repertoires in COVID-19. TCRdb keeps only in-frame clones here, not all; method: immunoSEQ multiplex PCR. The data contain about 300,000 clones, roughly 88% of them singletons. Sequencing used peripheral blood. The receptors were gathered from a woman in her forties or fifties with acute or convalescent COVID-19.

This chain links TRBV7-3 with TRBJ1-1; tentatively, D is TRBD1 (5 bases). CDR1 is SGHTA and CDR2 is FQGTGA in the germline V gene. The V end lost 5 bases, the J end lost 4 bases, and 14 bases lay between the germline ends. The CDR3 spans 14 residues. The CDR3 coding sequence is TGTGCCAGCAGCCAAAGGCAGGGAAGCACTGAAGCTTTCTTT. It encodes CASSQRQGSTEAFF.

The J gene is TRBJ1-1, the V gene TRBV19; weak D call: TRBD1 (6 bases). Germline CDR1 reads LNHDA; CDR2 reads SQIVND (reference sequence). V dropped 3 bases and J dropped 3 bases, with 11 bases sitting between them. CDR3 length equals 14 residues. The CDR3 here is CASSIGGLYTEAFF. The CDR3, as DNA: TGTGCCAGTAGTATCGGGGGGCTCTACACTGAAGCTTTCTTT.

The chain is built from TRBV29-1 and TRBJ1-1, with TRBD1 matching over 8 bases. Germline CDR1 is SQVTM and CDR2 is ANQGSEA. The J segment lost 3 bases and the V segment lost 4 bases, leaving 4 bases of the junction unmatched. The CDR3 spans 13 residues. CDR3 sequence: CSVGDRGDTEAFF. The CDR3 DNA reads as TGCAGCGTTGGAGACAGGGGTGACACTGAAGCTTTCTTT.

V and J are TRBV5-4 and TRBJ2-5; 9 bases fit TRBD1. Per germline, CDR1 SGHNT and CDR2 YYREEE (reference sequence). Losses at the gene ends were 4 bases for V and 1 base for J; bases not matched to a gene: 5. This CDR3 is built from 15 residues. CDR3: CASSRQGGTQETQYF. In DNA form, the CDR3 reads TGTGCCAGCAGCCGACAGGGGGGGACCCAAGAGACCCAGTACTTC. The full variable domain, rest sourced from reference TRBV5-4 and TRBJ2-5, is ETGVTQSPTHLIKTRGQQVTLRCSSQSGHNTVSWYQQALGQGPQFIFQYYREEENGRGNFPPRFSGLQFPNYSSELNVNALELDDSALYLCASSRQGGTQETQYFGPGTRLLVL.

The chain carries TRBV7-2 and TRBJ2-2; TRBD2 might be the D (5 bases). There are 15 residues in the CDR3. Trimming took 2 bases from V and 8 from J, leaving 15 bases between them. Germline V lookup: CDR1 SGHTA, CDR2 FQGNSA. The CDR3 DNA is TGTGCCAGCAGCTTATCACTAGGTTTCGGAGGGGAGCTGTTTTTT. It translates to CASSLSLGFGGELFF.

The chain is built from TRBV28 and TRBJ1-4; D is unclear. Germline V gene data show CDR1 as MDHEN and CDR2 as SYDVKM. The V end lost 6 bases, the J end lost 7 bases, and 18 bases lay between the germline ends. The CDR3 extends over 15 amino acids. The CDR3 DNA is TGTGCCAGCAGCTCCTTGACCGGTACGGGTGAAAAACTGTTTTTT. Protein product: CASSSLTGTGEKLFF. The entire variable domain, with the rest obtained from reference TRBV28 and TRBJ1-4, is as follows: DVKVTQSSRYLVKRTGEKVFLECVQDMDHENMFWYRQDPGLGLRLIYFSYDVKMKEKGDIPEGYSVSREKKERFSLILESASTNQTSMYLCASSSLTGTGEKLFFGSGTQLSVL.

The DNA of the CDR3 is TGCAGCGGGGTCGCAGTAGCCCTCAGTGATGAGCAGTTCTTC. This sequence encodes CSGVAVALSDEQFF. The V call is TRBV29-1, the J call TRBJ2-1; D is ambiguous. V lost 7 bases, J lost 8 bases, and 21 bases lay in between. The germline V gene encodes CDR1 SQVTM and CDR2 ANQGSEA. This CDR3 spans 14 amino acids.

This chain joins TRBV4-1 and TRBJ2-3, with 7 bases aligning to TRBD2. The CDR3 extends over 16 amino acids. Germline CDR1 and CDR2: MGHRA and YSYEKL. The J segment lost 0 bases and the V segment lost 5 bases, leaving 8 bases of the junction unmatched. The CDR3 here is CASSRLAEPSTDTQYF. In nucleotides, the CDR3 is TGCGCCAGCAGCAGACTAGCAGAACCTAGCACAGATACGCAGTATTTT.

This rearrangement joins TRBV29-1 to TRBJ2-1, with D unresolved. The length of the CDR3 is 12 residues. The V end was cut by 1 base, the J end by 8 bases, with 9 bases between. Germline V lookup: CDR1 SQVTM, CDR2 ANQGSEA. The CDR3 reads CSVEGHGYEQFF. The DNA of the CDR3 is TGCAGCGTTGAAGGTCATGGCTATGAGCAGTTCTTC.

The sample holds one count of this clone. This CDR3 reads CASSPEFSDTGELFF. For the CDR3, the DNA is TGTGCCAGCAGCCCGGAGTTTTCGGACACCGGGGAGCTGTTTTTT. The chain links TRBV7-3 to TRBJ2-2; no reliable D call. V lost 5 bases, J lost 3 bases, and 13 bases lay in between. The CDR3 length is 15 residues. Germline CDR1 reads SGHTA; CDR2 reads FQGTGA.

The chain couples TRBV7-2 to TRBJ2-1; D may be TRBD1 (6 bases). The CDR3 contains 13 residues. In germline, CDR1 is SGHTA, CDR2 FQGNSA. Trimming removed 5 bases from V and 3 bases from J, with 8 bases in between. CDR3 nucleotide sequence: TGTGCCAGCAGCACGGACAGCTACAATGAGCAGTTCTTC. It codes for CASSTDSYNEQFF.

The chain joins TRBV5-1 to TRBJ1-1; TRBD1 matches at 7 bases. This CDR3 spans 15 amino acids. In germline, CDR1 is SGHRS, CDR2 YFSETQ. With V trimmed by 1 base and J by 0 bases, 3 bases remained unmatched. This CDR3 is CASSLMGQMNTEAFF. In DNA, the CDR3 is TGCGCCAGCAGCTTGATGGGACAGATGAACACTGAAGCTTTCTTT.

The chain uses TRBV6-5 and TRBJ1-1; D gene ambiguous. CDR1 and CDR2 from the germline V gene are MNHEY and SVGAGI. V was trimmed by 6 bases and J by 0 bases, leaving 11 bases between them. The CDR3 has 14 amino acids. The CDR3 is CASSLHYVNTEAFF. CDR3 in DNA: TGTGCCAGCAGCCTTCACTACGTGAACACTGAAGCTTTCTTT.

The chain recombines TRBV7-3 with TRBJ1-1; 8 bases align to TRBD1. This CDR3 is 14 amino acids long. The V segment lost 3 bases and the J segment 2 bases; nucleotides outside the gene matches: 2. Germline CDR1 and CDR2: SGHTA and FQGTGA. The CDR3 sequence: CASSFGQGNTEAFF. The CDR3 nucleotides read TGTGCCAGCAGCTTTGGACAGGGCAACACTGAAGCTTTCTTT.

Points on this clone: Within the sample, other DNA sequences also encode this same CDR3. This chain links TRBV5-1 with TRBJ2-3; D may be TRBD2 (6 bases). Trimming shortened V by 7 bases and J by 0 bases, and 12 bases separated the two germline ends. Germline assignment: CDR1 SGHRS and CDR2 YFSETQ. CDR3 length: 14 amino acids. The CDR3 nucleotides read TGCGCCAGCGGAGCAGGGACTAGCACAGATACGCAGTATTTT. It yields the protein CASGAGTSTDTQYF.

This rearrangement joins TRBV4-3 to TRBJ2-7, with 13 bases aligning to TRBD2. Germline trimming cut 4 bases from V and 2 bases from J; bases unmatched to any gene: 8. Germline assignment: CDR1 LGHNA and CDR2 YSLEER. The CDR3 is made up of 17 amino acids. The CDR3 region has the DNA TGCGCCAGCAGCCGAGGACTAGCGGGAGCCCGGCCCTACGAGCAGTACTTC. It specifies CASSRGLAGARPYEQYF.

CDR3 DNA: TGCGCCAGCAGCTTGGGCAGTTCTAACTATGGCTACACCTTC. This codes for CASSLGSSNYGYTF. This rearrangement joins TRBV5-1 to TRBJ1-2; D gene ambiguous. CDR1 and CDR2 (germline): SGHRS, YFSETQ. V lost 0 bases to trimming and J lost 0 bases, with 6 bases between them. The CDR3 runs 14 residues.

CDR3 sequence: CASSLVGSGSYEQYF. CDR3 bases: TGTGCCAGCAGCTTAGTGGGTAGCGGGAGCTACGAGCAGTACTTC. The gene calls are TRBV7-2 and TRBJ2-7; 9 positions agree with TRBD2. V shed 1 base, J shed 3 bases, and the junction held 4 bases outside the gene matches. Germline V gives CDR1 SGHTA, CDR2 FQGNSA. The CDR3 length is 15 residues.

The chain has TRBV11-2 and TRBJ2-1; D might be TRBD2 (5 bases). This CDR3 comprises 16 residues. Germline V gene lookup returns CDR1 SGHAT and CDR2 FQNNGV. V was cut by 10 bases and J by 2 bases, with 21 bases left in between. The CDR3 region is CATTELPGRPYNEQFF. DNA for the CDR3: TGTGCCACCACAGAGCTCCCGGGAAGACCCTACAATGAGCAGTTCTTC.

V and J are TRBV5-6 and TRBJ2-2; TRBD2 matches 9 bases. The V gene end was trimmed by 4 bases and the J gene end by 5 bases; junction bases not matched to a gene: 9. This CDR3 spans 16 amino acids. Germline V lookup: CDR1 SGHDT, CDR2 YYEEEE. This CDR3 reads CASSPFSGRRTGELFF. CDR3 sequence (DNA): TGTGCCAGCAGCCCGTTTAGCGGGAGAAGAACCGGGGAGCTGTTTTTT.

The rearrangement uses TRBV19 and TRBJ1-5, with TRBD1 matching over 8 bases. The CDR3 covers 16 residues. The V gene's germline CDR1 is LNHDA and CDR2 SQIVND (reference sequence). With V trimmed by 6 bases and J by 0 bases, 7 bases remained unmatched. CDR3 in DNA: TGTGCCAGTAGGACAGGGGAGAGCTATAGCAATCAGCCCCAGCATTTT. It yields the protein CASRTGESYSNQPQHF.

For the CDR3, the DNA is TGTGCCAGCAGTGATCCTGTTGGCAGAGGAAACACCATATATTTT. Its translation is CASSDPVGRGNTIYF. The chain carries TRBV28 and TRBJ1-3; D gene ambiguous. With 5 bases removed from V and 4 bases from J, the gap between germline ends came to 15 bases. The CDR3 length is 15 residues. Per germline, CDR1 MDHEN and CDR2 SYDVKM.

This chain connects TRBV7-3 to TRBJ1-1; 7 bases agree with TRBD1. Germline assignment: CDR1 SGHTA and CDR2 FQGTGA. The CDR3 spans 15 residues. Unmatched junction bases numbered 6, after V lost 5 bases and J lost 0 bases. CDR3 DNA sequence: TGTGCCAGCAGCCCGACCGGGACAGTGAACACTGAAGCTTTCTTT. Protein product: CASSPTGTVNTEAFF.

This clone came up once. This chain joins TRBV2 and TRBJ1-5, with no clear D. This CDR3 has 13 residues. The V and J ends lost 3 bases and 7 bases respectively, with 10 bases between them. Germline V gives CDR1 SNHLY, CDR2 FYNNEI. CDR3 coding DNA: TGTGCCAGCAGTGAGGTGGCGGGACAGCCCCAGCATTTT. Translation: CASSEVAGQPQHF.